These 17 T cell receptor beta chains were sequenced from one sample in a study of graft-versus-host responses after intestinal transplantation. TCRdb keeps only in-frame clones here, not all; method: immunoSEQ multiplex PCR. The table records some 8,200 clones, 97% of them present only once. Here the sequenced sample was PBMCs, taken 23 days after intestinal transplant. Receptors originate from a human patient who received an intestinal transplant, so some T cells may come from the graft donor.

The V gene is TRBV7-3, the J gene TRBJ2-7; 8 bases line up with TRBD2. Per germline, CDR1 SGHTA and CDR2 FQGTGA. The CDR3 consists of 14 residues. The ends lost 1 base at V and 4 bases at J; junction bases unmatched: 3. CDR3 nucleotides: TGTGCCAGCAGCTTAAGCGGGACTAGTTACGAGCAGTACTTC. Translation: CASSLSGTSYEQYF.

This clone has a single count. The chain is built from TRBV7-6 and TRBJ1-5; TRBD1 is a possible D gene (6 bases). Germline V CDR1 and CDR2: SGHVS, FNYEAQ. The CDR3 covers 15 residues. V was shortened by 4 bases and J by 5 bases, with 15 bases between the two germline ends. The CDR3 here is CASSSPPQGYQPQHF. The CDR3, as DNA: TGTGCCAGCAGCTCTCCTCCCCAGGGGTATCAGCCCCAGCATTTT.

The genes are TRBV9 and TRBJ2-7; 7 bases are a match to TRBD2. Germline V gives CDR1 SGDLS, CDR2 YYNGEE. The length of the CDR3 is 15 residues. V shed 4 bases, J shed 7 bases, and the junction held 14 bases outside the gene matches. The CDR3 nucleotides are TGTGCCAGCAGCCCGGACGCGGGAGAGTCTTGGGAGCAGTACTTC. This translates into CASSPDAGESWEQYF.

The V and J genes are TRBV28 and TRBJ2-7; 10 bases align to TRBD2. Germline CDR1 reads MDHEN; CDR2 reads SYDVKM. This CDR3 is 14 amino acids long. V lost 5 bases to trimming and J lost 3 bases; unmatched junction nucleotides: 4. The CDR3 spells CASSDGLADYEQYF. The CDR3 region has the DNA TGTGCCAGCAGTGACGGACTAGCGGACTACGAGCAGTACTTC.

V and J are TRBV7-9 and TRBJ1-1; D not certain. From germline, CDR1 is SEHNR and CDR2 FQNEAQ (reference sequence). V lost 3 bases and J lost 5, with 10 bases in between. The CDR3 totals 13 residues. As DNA, the CDR3 is TGTGCCAGCAGCTTGCCGGCCGGGACTGAAGCTTTCTTT. Translating gives CASSLPAGTEAFF.

V and J are TRBV6-5 and TRBJ2-1; D is unclear. The germline V gene has CDR1 MNHEY and CDR2 SVGAGI. V was shortened by 0 bases and J by 6 bases, with 6 bases between the two germline ends. The CDR3 is 13 amino acids. The CDR3 DNA sequence: TGTGCCAGCAGTTACTCTAGGAGCAATGAGCAGTTCTTC. It is translated as CASSYSRSNEQFF.

The chain has TRBV7-6 and TRBJ2-7; D uncertain. The CDR3 is made up of 12 amino acids. Germline V gene lookup returns CDR1 SGHVS and CDR2 FNYEAQ. Trimming stripped 2 bases from V and 5 bases from J, with 7 bases between. The CDR3 DNA reads as TGTGCCAGCAGCTTATCATTCGACGAGCAGTACTTC. Protein product: CASSLSFDEQYF.

The J gene is TRBJ2-1, the V gene TRBV14; 9 bases are a match to TRBD2. Unmatched junction bases numbered 6, after V lost 0 bases and J lost 6 bases. The CDR3 totals 16 residues. Germline V lookup: CDR1 SGHDN, CDR2 FVKESK. CDR3 sequence: CASSQDGTSRTNEQFF. CDR3 nucleotide sequence: TGTGCCAGCAGCCAAGACGGGACTAGCCGGACCAATGAGCAGTTCTTC.

The rearrangement uses TRBV19 and TRBJ2-1; D is unresolved. V lost 5 bases to trimming and J lost 8 bases, with 7 bases between them. The CDR3 is 11 amino acids. The V gene's germline CDR1 is LNHDA and CDR2 SQIVND (reference sequence). The CDR3 sequence: CASSLGYEQFF. Written as DNA, the CDR3 is TGTGCCAGTAGTCTCGGATATGAGCAGTTCTTC.

V gene TRBV6-1 combines with J gene TRBJ2-7; D gene unclear. From germline, CDR1 is MNHNS and CDR2 SASEGT. There are 13 residues in the CDR3. Trimming took off 3 bases at V and 3 bases at J, with 9 bases between the two ends. CDR3 amino acids: CASSEPSIYEQYF. As DNA, the CDR3 is TGTGCCAGCAGTGAGCCCAGTATCTACGAGCAGTACTTC.

This chain joins TRBV28 and TRBJ2-5; 7 nucleotides match TRBD2. There are 16 residues in the CDR3. V lost 6 bases and J lost 3; bases outside the gene matches: 13. Germline V lookup: CDR1 MDHEN, CDR2 SYDVKM. This CDR3 reads CASSRQGLAAKETQYF. The CDR3 coding sequence is TGTGCCAGCAGCCGACAAGGGCTAGCGGCAAAAGAGACCCAGTACTTC.

The chain has TRBV11-2 and TRBJ2-5, with TRBD1 matching 7 bases. CDR3 length: 15 amino acids. CDR1 is SGHAT, CDR2 FQNNGV, per germline. V was pared by 5 bases and J by 3 bases, with 9 bases of the junction left unmatched. The CDR3 coding sequence is TGTGCCAGCAGCGCACACTACGGGACAGAAGAGACCCAGTACTTC. Translation: CASSAHYGTEETQYF.

Concerning this clone itself: Relative to the germline gene, one junction end is altered; a read error may explain this. This chain uses TRBV10-3 with TRBJ2-2, with a weak D call TRBD2 (6 bases). CDR3 length: 15 residues. Germline V gene sequence: CDR1 ENHRY, CDR2 SYGVKD. This chain's CDR3 is CAISDPPGRVGGAVF. The CDR3 DNA reads as TGTGCCATCAGTGATCCTCCGGGACGGGTGGGGGGAGCTGTTTTT.

This chain uses TRBV28 with TRBJ2-3; 11 nucleotides match TRBD2. This CDR3 comprises 17 residues. Per the germline V gene, CDR1 is MDHEN and CDR2 is SYDVKM. V was pared by 5 bases and J by 5 bases, with 12 bases of the junction left unmatched. CDR3 sequence: CASSPFGLAGFRDTQYF. In DNA form, the CDR3 reads TGTGCCAGCAGTCCATTTGGACTAGCGGGCTTTAGAGATACGCAGTATTTT.

CDR3 loop: CASTPAGAFRIQYF. The CDR3 DNA is TGTGCCAGTACCCCCGCGGGGGCATTCAGGATTCAGTACTTC. The rearrangement joins TRBV19 to TRBJ2-4, with TRBD2 as a possible D gene (7 bases). V was cut by 7 bases and J by 10 bases, with 20 bases left in between. The CDR3 length is 14 residues. The V gene's germline CDR1 is LNHDA and CDR2 SQIVND (reference sequence). Variable domain in full (rest from reference TRBV19 and TRBJ2-4): DGGITQSPKYLFRKEGQNVTLSCEQNLNHDAMYWYRQDPGQGLRLIYYSQIVNDFQKGDIAEGYSVSREKKESFPLTVTSAQKNPTAFYLCASTPAGAFRIQYFGAGTRLSVL.

This clone showed up just once. V usage is TRBV27 and J usage is TRBJ2-1, with 11 bases that match TRBD2. The CDR3 covers 19 residues. The V gene end was trimmed by 6 bases and the J gene end by 0 bases; junction bases not matched to a gene: 13. The V gene's germline CDR1 is MNHEY and CDR2 SMNVEV (reference sequence). The CDR3 spells CASSETSGRISSSYNEQFF. The CDR3 bases are TGTGCCAGCAGCGAAACTAGCGGGAGAATTTCGAGCTCCTACAATGAGCAGTTCTTC.

The V gene is TRBV9, the J gene TRBJ2-3; TRBD1 matches at 9 bases. This CDR3 comprises 15 residues. Germline V lookup: CDR1 SGDLS, CDR2 YYNGEE. V shed 4 bases and J 1 base; nucleotides not matched to a gene: 4. CDR3 in DNA: TGTGCCAGCAGCTACAGGGGGCATGGCACAGATACGCAGTATTTT. It specifies CASSYRGHGTDTQYF.